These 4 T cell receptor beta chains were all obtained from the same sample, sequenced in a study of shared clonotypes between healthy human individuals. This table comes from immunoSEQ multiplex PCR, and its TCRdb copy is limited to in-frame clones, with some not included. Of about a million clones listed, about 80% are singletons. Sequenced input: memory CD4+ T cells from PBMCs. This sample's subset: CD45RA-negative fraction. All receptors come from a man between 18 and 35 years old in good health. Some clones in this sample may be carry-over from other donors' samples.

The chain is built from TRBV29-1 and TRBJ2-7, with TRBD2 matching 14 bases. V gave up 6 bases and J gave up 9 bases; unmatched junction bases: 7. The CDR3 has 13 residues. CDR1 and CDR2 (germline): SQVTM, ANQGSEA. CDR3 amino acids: CSVASGTSGRQYF. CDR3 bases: TGCAGCGTCGCCTCAGGGACTAGCGGGAGGCAGTACTTC.

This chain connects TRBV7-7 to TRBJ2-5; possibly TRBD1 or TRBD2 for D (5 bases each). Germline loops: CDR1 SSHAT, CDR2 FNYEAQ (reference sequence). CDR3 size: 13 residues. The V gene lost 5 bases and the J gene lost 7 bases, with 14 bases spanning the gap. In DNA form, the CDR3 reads TGTGCCAGCAGCGGGGACGGGAAAGGGACCCAGTACTTC. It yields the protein CASSGDGKGTQYF.

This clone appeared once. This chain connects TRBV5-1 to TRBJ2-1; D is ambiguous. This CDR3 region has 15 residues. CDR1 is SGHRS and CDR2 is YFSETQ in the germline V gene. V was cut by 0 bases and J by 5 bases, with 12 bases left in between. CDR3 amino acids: CASSLGYSPNNEQFF. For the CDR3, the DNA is TGCGCCAGCAGCTTGGGGTATAGCCCGAACAATGAGCAGTTCTTC. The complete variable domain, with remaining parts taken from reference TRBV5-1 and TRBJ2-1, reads KAGVTQTPRYLIKTRGQQVTLSCSPISGHRSVSWYQQTPGQGLQFLFEYFSETQRNKGNFPGRFSGRQFSNSRSEMNVSTLELGDSALYLCASSLGYSPNNEQFFGPGTRLTVL.

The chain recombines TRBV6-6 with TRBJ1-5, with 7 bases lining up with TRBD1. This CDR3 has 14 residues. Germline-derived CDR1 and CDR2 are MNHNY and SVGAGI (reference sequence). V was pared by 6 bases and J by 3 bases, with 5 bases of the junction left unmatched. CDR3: CASSPQGDNQPQHF. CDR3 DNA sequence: TGTGCCAGCAGCCCCCAGGGGGACAATCAGCCCCAGCATTTT.